The T cell receptor beta chain described here comes from a study of blood T cell repertoires in COVID-19. This table comes from immunoSEQ multiplex PCR, and its TCRdb copy is limited to in-frame clones, with some not included. The sample contains 300,000 to 350,000 clones, about 90% of which appear only once. Trimming removed 5 bases from V and 4 bases from J, with 9 bases in between. The CDR3 runs 12 residues. Germline V gives CDR1 MNHNY, CDR2 SVGAGI (reference sequence). The age range of participants was about 18 to 95 years, with residence in under 30 US areas. Recovered status applied to Cohort 3 donors who had two consecutive negative PCRs. It also applied to those with clearance or with symptom resolution.

The sequence was obtained from a woman aged 25 to 39 who had recovered from COVID-19. Sample: PBMCs or T cells enriched from blood (not recorded which). This chain joins TRBV6-6 and TRBJ2-7; tentatively, D is TRBD2 (6 bases). The CDR3 protein is CASSQLAYEQYF. The CDR3, as DNA: TGTGCCAGCAGTCAACTAGCATACGAGCAGTACTTC.